These T cell receptor beta chains were read from a single sample in a study of T cell repertoires in cytomegalovirus infection. Each CDR3 protein is one row after TCRdb ran MiXCR on the reads. The profile shows around 320,000 distinct CDR3 sequences, 8% to 10% of them singletons. What was sequenced was PBMCs. Source of these receptors: a human donor in good health (CMV status not recorded). Some clones in this sample may be carry-over from other donors' samples. Both conserved end residues are part of each CDR3. A D gene is named only where the DNA matches it firmly. Some rows mark clone size as missing; the rest say once, few, many or name a class of expanded clone.

>TRBJ2-7|TRBV6-2/TRBV6-3|TRBD2|.
TGTGCCAGCAACCCTCTAGGACTAGCGGGACCCTACGAGCAGTACTTC
CASNPLGLAGPYEQYF
>TRBJ2-1|TRBV7-8|.|many
TGTGCCAGCAGCGTCAGGGCGGGGAGGACCAATGAGCAGTTCTTC
CASSVRAGRTNEQFF
>TRBJ2-1|TRBV19|.|many
TGTGCCAGTAGTATCAGGGAGAAAGACAATGAGCAGTTCTTC
CASSIREKDNEQFF
>TRBJ2-7|TRBV28|.|few
TGTGCCAGCAGCAGTCCCCTCAGACAGACTCGCTACGAGCAGTACTTC
CASSSPLRQTRYEQYF
>TRBJ2-3|TRBV28|TRBD2|many
TGTGCCAGCATCACTAGCGGGAGTCGAACAGATACGCAGTATTTT
CASITSGSRTDTQYF
>TRBJ2-1|TRBV28|TRBD2|few
TGTGCCAGCAGTTTATGGGCTAGCGGGAGGGCAAATGAGCAGTTCTTC
CASSLWASGRANEQFF
>TRBJ1-2|TRBV11-2|TRBD1|many
TGTGCCAGCAGCCCAACCGGGACAGCGGTAATGGGCTATGGCTACACCTTC
CASSPTGTAVMGYGYTF
>TRBJ2-2|TRBV2|.|.
TGTGCCAGCATTGACAGATTGAACACCGGGGAGCTGTTTTTT
CASIDRLNTGELFF
>TRBJ1-5|TRBV7-8|TRBD1|many
TGTGCCAGCAGCTTAGGAGTTAGGGGGCCCAATCAGCCCCAGCATTTT
CASSLGVRGPNQPQHF
>TRBJ1-5|TRBV9|.|once
TGTGCCAGCAGCGGGGGGGGTGGCAATCAGCCCCAGCATTTT
CASSGGGGNQPQHF
>TRBJ2-6|TRBV10-2|.|few
TGCGCCAGCAGTGAGTCGAAAGGATCTGGGGCCAACGTCCTGACTTTC
CASSESKGSGANVLTF
>TRBJ2-7|TRBV12-3/TRBV12-4|.|.
TGTGCCAGCAGTTTTTTTAGCGAGCAGTACTTC
CASSFFSEQYF
>TRBJ1-2|TRBV4-3|TRBD1|.
TGCGCCAGCAGCCTTGACAGGGGATCCAACTATGGCTACACCTTC
CASSLDRGSNYGYTF
>TRBJ2-7|TRBV7-6|.|many
TGTGCCAGCAGCCGTAGCGACTCCTACGAGCAGTACTTC
CASSRSDSYEQYF
>TRBJ1-2|TRBV4-3|.|few
TGCGCCAGCAGCCAGGCGTCAGGAAGCTATGGCTACACCTTC
CASSQASGSYGYTF
>TRBJ1-6|TRBV5-4|TRBD1|many
TGTGCCAGCAGACGCGACAGGGGTGATTCACCCCTCCACTTT
CASRRDRGDSPLHF
>TRBJ1-1|TRBV7-2|.|many
.
CASSFRARDNTEAFF
>TRBJ1-6|TRBV28|.|many
TGTGCCAGCAGTTCTTTGACAGGCGGGTCACCCCTCCACTTT
CASSSLTGGSPLHF
>TRBJ1-1|TRBV7-2|TRBD1|many
TGTGCCAGCACCGGGACAGGGAGGAACACTGAAGCTTTCTTT
CASTGTGRNTEAFF
>TRBJ2-1|TRBV7-7|.|.
TGTGCCAGCAGCCCCGGGGTCCCCTTGGGGAATGAGCAGTTCTTC
CASSPGVPLGNEQFF
>TRBJ2-1|TRBV19|.|few
TGTGCCAGTAGTATGATGGGAGGGGGCTACAATGAGCAGTTCTTC
CASSMMGGGYNEQFF
>TRBJ2-3|TRBV7-9|TRBD2|many
TGTGCCAGCAGCTTAGGGGCGGCGGGGGACCGCACAGATACGCAGTATTTT
CASSLGAAGDRTDTQYF
>TRBJ2-2|TRBV7-3|.|many
TGTGCCAGCAGCCGAGATCAGGGTCGCTCCGGGGAGCTGTTTTTT
CASSRDQGRSGELFF
>TRBJ2-2|TRBV11-2|.|many
TGTGCCAGCAGCTTTGCAGGACACCTATCACCGAAGGGGGAGCTGTTTTTT
CASSFAGHLSPKGELFF
>TRBJ2-3|TRBV30|.|.
TGTGCCTGGAGGGAGAGCACAGATACGCAGTATTTT
CAWRESTDTQYF
>TRBJ1-4|TRBV29-1|TRBD1|once
TGCAGCGTCGTGTCGAACCAGGGGGGAAAACTGTTTTTT
CSVVSNQGGKLFF
>TRBJ1-5|TRBV20-1|.|few
TGCAGTGCTAGAGCTCAGACAGAATATAGCAATCAGCCCCAGCATTTT
CSARAQTEYSNQPQHF
>TRBJ1-5|TRBV12-3/TRBV12-4|.|many
TGTGCCAGCAGCTCCGGGACACACGCAGGGGGCAATCAGCCCCAGCATTTT
CASSSGTHAGGNQPQHF
>TRBJ2-7|TRBV7-8|.|many
TGTGCCAGCAGCTTGCACAGGGCCCTTGGCTACGAGCAGTACTTC
CASSLHRALGYEQYF
>TRBJ2-1|TRBV6-2/TRBV6-3|TRBD2|many
TGTGCCAGCAGTCATGGCGGGGGGTCCAACAATGAGCAGTTCTTC
CASSHGGGSNNEQFF
>TRBJ1-2|TRBV12-3/TRBV12-4|.|.
TGTGCCAGCAGTTTAACCGCCCTTACCACAGGCTACACCTTC
CASSLTALTTGYTF
>TRBJ2-5|TRBV7-2|.|many
TGTGCCAGCAGCCAGGGAATTGTGGAGACCCAGTACTTC
CASSQGIVETQYF
>TRBJ1-5|TRBV19|.|many
TGTGCCAGTAGTATACGTGACAACAATCAGCCCCAGCATTTT
CASSIRDNNQPQHF
>TRBJ1-2|TRBV6-2/TRBV6-3|.|.
TGTGCCAGCAGCGGGAGGGGAGCTAACTATGGCTACACCTTC
CASSGRGANYGYTF
>TRBJ1-6|TRBV19|.|many
TGTGCCAGTAGTAGGAGTTCCGGGCCTGGTAATTCACCCCTCCACTTT
CASSRSSGPGNSPLHF
>TRBJ1-2|TRBV28|TRBD1|few
TGTGCCAGCAGCTTAACTCGGGACAGTTCCGGCTACACCTTC
CASSLTRDSSGYTF
>TRBJ2-3|TRBV28|TRBD2|.
TGTGCCAGCGGGACTAGCGAGACGACTAGCACAGATACGCAGTATTTT
CASGTSETTSTDTQYF
>TRBJ1-6|TRBV7-2|TRBD1|many
TGTGCCAGCAGCACAGGACAGGTTAATTCACCCCTCCACTTT
CASSTGQVNSPLHF
>TRBJ1-2|TRBV7-2|.|.
TGTGCCAGCAGCCCACAGGGTCATGGCTACACCTTC
CASSPQGHGYTF
>TRBJ2-2|TRBV6-2/TRBV6-3|.|few
TGTGCCAGCAAACTAGTCGGTGCCGGGGAGCTGTTTTTT
CASKLVGAGELFF
>TRBJ1-2|TRBV7-9|.|many
TGTGCCAGCATCCAACTCCCTAACGGCTATGGCTACACCTTC
CASIQLPNGYGYTF
>TRBJ1-5|TRBV20-1|TRBD1|.
TGCAGTGCTAAACAGGGGGCCGGGCAGCCCCAGCATTTT
CSAKQGAGQPQHF
>TRBJ1-2|TRBV10-3|.|many
TGTGCCATCAGTGATAACCGGGGGGCAGAAGGCTACACCTTC
CAISDNRGAEGYTF
>TRBJ2-7|TRBV6-2/TRBV6-3|.|.
TGTGCCAGCAGCCCGCTCATTGGGGGGGCGTACGAGCAGTACTTC
CASSPLIGGAYEQYF
>TRBJ1-6|TRBV7-3|.|few
TGTGCCAGCAGCCCCAACAGGAATTCACCCCTCCACTTT
CASSPNRNSPLHF
>TRBJ1-1|TRBV20-1|.|.
TGCAGTGCTAAGGGGGGCGCGGGCACTGAAGCTTTCTTT
CSAKGGAGTEAFF
>TRBJ2-7|TRBV4-2|TRBD2|.
TGTGCCAGCAGCCCCACGACTAGCGGGGTCAACTACGAGCAGTACTTC
CASSPTTSGVNYEQYF
>TRBJ1-1|TRBV7-2|TRBD1|many
TGTGCCAGCAGCTTAGGCAGGGGGGTAACAGAAGCTTTCTTT
CASSLGRGVTEAFF
>TRBJ1-5|TRBV7-2|.|many
TGTGCCAGCTCGTCAAAAGGAAATCAGCCCCAGCATTTT
CASSSKGNQPQHF
>TRBJ2-1|TRBV7-9|.|many
TGTGCCAGCAGCTCTCAGCACAATGAGCAGTTCTTC
CASSSQHNEQFF
>TRBJ2-1|TRBV7-2|.|.
TGTGCCAGCAGCCCTTCCCTAGGGGCCGCGTATGAGCAGTTCTTC
CASSPSLGAAYEQFF
>TRBJ2-1|TRBV19|TRBD2|.
TGTGCCAGTAGTTTCCCTCACGGCGGGGGGCGTCCTAATGAGCAGTTCTTC
CASSFPHGGGRPNEQFF
>TRBJ2-3|TRBV25-1|TRBD1|many
TGTGCCAGCAGTGCCGGGACAGGGGCTGGGGATACGCAGTATTTT
CASSAGTGAGDTQYF
>TRBJ2-2|TRBV6-1|TRBD2|many
TGTGCCAGCAGTGAAGCCGGGGGGGGGCCCGGGGAGCTGTTTTTT
CASSEAGGGPGELFF
>TRBJ2-1|TRBV7-2|.|many
TGTGCCAGCAGCCCCCAGGGCGGGGACTACAATGAGCAGTTCTTC
CASSPQGGDYNEQFF
>TRBJ1-1|TRBV7-2|TRBD1|few
TGTGCCAGCAGCCCACTCAGGGGGCGTGCTGAAGCTTTCTTT
CASSPLRGRAEAFF
>TRBJ2-7|TRBV7-9|TRBD1|few
TGTGCCAGCAGCTTAATGGGACAGTCTTACGAGCAGTACTTC
CASSLMGQSYEQYF
>TRBJ2-7|TRBV28|TRBD1|few
TGTGCCAGCAGTTCCGGGACAGGGGGTAACACCTCTCCCGAGCAGTACTTC
CASSSGTGGNTSPEQYF
>TRBJ1-2|TRBV7-2|.|many
TGTGCCAGCAGCTTAGATCGCGTGAGCTACACCTTC
CASSLDRVSYTF
>TRBJ2-1|TRBV7-2|.|.
TGTGCCAGCAGCACCCCGAATGAGCAGTTCTTC
CASSTPNEQFF